The rows below give T cell receptor beta chains drawn from one sample of a study of T cell repertoires in cytomegalovirus infection. TCRdb re-called the reads with MiXCR, one entry per CDR3 protein. The data show 200,000 to 250,000 distinct CDR3 sequences, approximately 7% seen once. Sequencing input: PBMCs. All receptors derive from a human donor in good health (CMV status not recorded). Some clones in this sample may be carry-over from other donors' samples. The CDR3 runs from the conserved cysteine through the conserved F or W. A D gene is named only where the DNA matches it firmly. Not every row has a clone size; where given, it reads once, few, many or a size class.

D	size	V	J	DNA	CDR3
NA	many	TRBV20-1	TRBJ1-4	TGCAGTGCTAGAGCCACCTACGAGGGACTGGGAGAAAAACTGTTTTTT	CSARATYEGLGEKLFF
TRBD1	many	TRBV6-5	TRBJ1-1	TGTGCCAGCAGTTACGGGACAGGGGACACTGAAGCTTTCTTT	CASSYGTGDTEAFF
NA	many	TRBV20-1	TRBJ2-5	TGCAGTGCTAGTTCAACAGGGAGGCCAACCCAAGAGACCCAGTACTTC	CSASSTGRPTQETQYF
TRBD1	many	TRBV7-9	TRBJ2-7	TGTGCCAGCAGCCCAGGGGGCGAGCAGTACTTC	CASSPGGEQYF
NA	many	TRBV6-2/TRBV6-3	TRBJ1-1	TGTGCCAGCAGTTACGAACCGGTGAACACTGAAGCTTTCTTT	CASSYEPVNTEAFF
TRBD1	few	TRBV14	TRBJ2-5	TGTGCCAGCAGCCAAGATGGTGACAGGGGCCCCCAGACGGAGTACTTC	CASSQDGDRGPQTEYF
NA	NA	TRBV4-2	TRBJ1-4	TGTGCCAGCAGCCTGCAGGGAAACGGCGAAAAACTGTTTTTT	CASSLQGNGEKLFF
NA	many	TRBV7-2	TRBJ2-3	TGTGCCAGTTGTACGGGGGGCACAGATACGCAGTATTTT	CASCTGGTDTQYF
NA	many	TRBV4-3	TRBJ1-2	TGCGCCAGCAGCCAAGTCCGGTTAGACAGTGACTATGGCTACACCTTC	CASSQVRLDSDYGYTF
NA	many	TRBV7-9	TRBJ1-2	TGTGCCAGCAGCTCCCACCGGGGGGATGGCTACACCTTC	CASSSHRGDGYTF
NA	NA	TRBV7-3	TRBJ1-1	TGTGCCAGCAGCCTGACGGGGGTAACTGAAGCTTTCTTT	CASSLTGVTEAFF
NA	many	TRBV20-1	TRBJ2-5	TGCAGTGCTGACCGAATGGGTCGGTACCAAGAGACCCAGTACTTC	CSADRMGRYQETQYF
NA	many	TRBV5-6	TRBJ2-1	TGTGCCAGCAGCCCGGTGGACGATGAGCAGTTCTTC	CASSPVDDEQFF
TRBD2	many	TRBV7-3	TRBJ2-1	TGTGCCAGCAGCTTAACCTCTAGCGGAAGCTCCTACAATGAGCAGTTCTTC	CASSLTSSGSSYNEQFF
NA	many	TRBV28	TRBJ1-5	TGTGCCAGCAGAGAAACAGGGAGCAATCAGCCCCAGCATTTT	CASRETGSNQPQHF
NA	many	TRBV7-2	TRBJ2-1	TGTGCCAGCAGCCCCACTCCCGAGCCCTACAATGAGCAGTTCTTC	CASSPTPEPYNEQFF
TRBD1	many	TRBV20-1	TRBJ1-3	TGCAGTGCTCCTCACCCCGGACAGGGGACTGGAAACACCATATATTTT	CSAPHPGQGTGNTIYF
NA	many	TRBV18	TRBJ2-5	TGTGCCAGCTCACCTACCACCGAGGGCGAGACCCAGTACTTC	CASSPTTEGETQYF
NA	many	TRBV7-2	TRBJ1-4	TGTGCCAGCAGCCATGGGGAAAAACTGTTTTTT	CASSHGEKLFF
TRBD1	many	TRBV2	TRBJ2-7	TGTGCCAGCAAGAACGGGACAGGGGTGTTAGTCGAGCAGTACTTC	CASKNGTGVLVEQYF
NA	many	TRBV19	TRBJ1-2	TGTGCCAGTAGTATCTTGATGACAGCGCCTAACTATGGCTACACCTTC	CASSILMTAPNYGYTF
TRBD1	many	TRBV12-3/TRBV12-4	TRBJ1-2	TGTGCCAGCAGAGAGACAGGGGGAGTCTATGGCTACACCTTC	CASRETGGVYGYTF
TRBD1	many	TRBV25-1	TRBJ1-1	TGTGCCAGCAGACGGGACAGCGGGAAGGGGACTGAAGCTTTCTTT	CASRRDSGKGTEAFF
NA	many	TRBV7-2	TRBJ2-3	TGTGCCAGCAGCTCGCTCGATACGCAGTATTTT	CASSSLDTQYF
NA	many	TRBV14	TRBJ2-2	TGTGCCAGCAGCCTCAGGGACGTTGAATGGACCGGGGAGCTGTTTTTT	CASSLRDVEWTGELFF
NA	many	TRBV15	TRBJ1-1	TGTGCCACCAGCAGAGAACGGAGGGTGAACACTGAAGCTTTCTTT	CATSRERRVNTEAFF
NA	many	TRBV20-1	TRBJ1-5	TGCAGTGCTTTTAGGACGGTGTCCTTCAGCAATCAGCCCCAGCATTTT	CSAFRTVSFSNQPQHF
NA	NA	TRBV6-1	TRBJ1-3	TGTGCCAGCAGTGAACAGACTCACGAGGGAAACACCATATATTTT	CASSEQTHEGNTIYF
NA	many	TRBV29-1	TRBJ1-1	TGCAGCGTTGAAGGACTGAACACTGAAGCTTTCTTT	CSVEGLNTEAFF
TRBD2	many	TRBV7-3	TRBJ2-2	TGTGCCAGCAGCCTGTCACTAGCGGGGGTTACCGGGGAGCTGTTTTTT	CASSLSLAGVTGELFF
NA	many	TRBV20-1	TRBJ2-1	TGCAGTGCTCCCCCATTACATTTGGGGTACAATGAGCAGTTCTTC	CSAPPLHLGYNEQFF